These T cell receptor beta chains were read from a single sample in a study of cytomegalovirus exposure and HLA in healthy donors. Here immunoSEQ multiplex PCR was the method, and the copy in TCRdb shows in-frame clones only, minus some. Of about 140,000 clones detected, roughly 77% appear once; the ten largest clones hold approximately 3%. The sequenced sample was PBMCs. These receptors all stem from a female donor in good health and CMV-seronegative. Both conserved end residues are part of each CDR3. A D gene is named only where the DNA matches it firmly. Only part of the rows carry a size: once, few, many, or a class if the clone is expanded.

V gene	J gene	D gene	clone size	CDR3 protein	CDR3 DNA
TRBV18	TRBJ1-2	TRBD1	once	CASSNRDRGPLNGYTF	TGTGCCAGCTCAAACCGGGACAGGGGGCCGTTAAATGGCTACACCTTC
TRBV5-4	TRBJ2-5	-	few	CASSSPQGGETQYF	TGTGCCAGCAGCTCGCCACAGGGAGGGGAGACCCAGTACTTC
TRBV7-9	TRBJ1-3	-	-	CASSFRGNPNTIYF	TGTGCCAGCAGCTTTCGGGGGAACCCAAACACCATATATTTT
TRBV29-1	TRBJ1-1	-	few	CSVEDRGMEAFF	TGCAGCGTTGAAGATCGGGGAATGGAAGCTTTCTTT
TRBV2	TRBJ1-1	-	few	CASRRAQGTNTEAFF	TGTGCCAGCAGGAGGGCGCAGGGGACGAACACTGAAGCTTTCTTT
TRBV4-3	TRBJ2-2	-	-	CASSQDLDGGRTGELFF	TGCGCCAGCAGCCAAGATTTGGACGGGGGGCGGACCGGGGAGCTGTTTTTT
TRBV6-1	TRBJ2-7	-	-	CASSAGISYEQYF	TGTGCCAGCAGTGCTGGCATCTCCTACGAGCAGTACTTC
TRBV11-2	TRBJ1-2	TRBD1	-	CASSRTGAGYGYTF	TGTGCCAGCAGCAGGACAGGGGCTGGCTATGGCTACACCTTC
TRBV28	TRBJ1-5	TRBD1	-	CASSPRDSYSNQPQHF	TGTGCCAGCAGTCCCCGGGACAGCTATAGCAATCAGCCCCAGCATTTT
TRBV5-1	TRBJ2-7	TRBD1	-	CASSLGSGTGSGLFYEQYF	TGCGCCAGCAGCTTGGGGTCCGGGACAGGGTCCGGACTTTTCTACGAGCAGTACTTC
TRBV2	TRBJ2-7	TRBD1	few	CASNTMGTGYEQYF	TGTGCCAGCAACACGATGGGGACAGGATACGAGCAGTACTTC
TRBV14	TRBJ2-7	TRBD2	-	CASSQDWREAYEQYF	TGTGCCAGCAGCCAAGATTGGCGGGAGGCCTACGAGCAGTACTTC
TRBV19	TRBJ2-1	TRBD2	-	CASSRGGGYNEQFF	TGTGCCAGTAGTCGGGGGGGAGGCTACAATGAGCAGTTCTTC
TRBV10-3	TRBJ2-3	TRBD1	few	CAISDGQATDTQYF	TGTGCCATCAGTGACGGACAGGCCACAGATACGCAGTATTTT
TRBV18	TRBJ2-2	-	-	CASSPAREDTGELFF	TGTGCCAGCTCACCAGCCAGGGAGGACACCGGGGAGCTGTTTTTT
TRBV19	TRBJ1-2	-	-	CASSGQTYYGYTF	TGTGCCAGTAGTGGACAGACTTATTATGGCTACACCTTC
TRBV2	TRBJ2-4	TRBD2	-	CARGLAGGGNIQYF	TGTGCCAGGGGACTAGCGGGAGGTGGAAACATTCAGTACTTC
TRBV9	TRBJ2-7	-	few	CASSARGGEQYF	TGTGCCAGCAGCGCGAGAGGGGGCGAGCAGTACTTC
TRBV30	TRBJ1-2	TRBD1	-	CAWTGGSYDYTF	TGTGCCTGGACAGGGGGCAGCTATGACTACACCTTC
TRBV10-3	TRBJ2-3	-	-	CATQGPTRSTDTQYF	TGTGCCACCCAGGGGCCGACACGGAGCACAGATACGCAGTATTTT
TRBV6-5	TRBJ2-7	-	-	CASGRQGTASYEQYF	TGTGCCAGCGGACGTCAGGGGACGGCTTCCTACGAGCAGTACTTC
TRBV28	TRBJ1-2	-	-	CASSSPNGYTF	TGTGCCAGCAGTTCCCCCAATGGCTACACCTTC
TRBV5-6	TRBJ1-1	-	-	CASSLGGQVAFF	TGTGCCAGCAGCTTGGGGGGGCAGGTAGCTTTCTTT
TRBV27	TRBJ2-7	TRBD1	-	CASSRKGQSSYEQYF	TGTGCCAGCTCCCGGAAGGGACAGAGCTCCTACGAGCAGTACTTC
TRBV7-2	TRBJ2-1	TRBD2	-	CASSLAWTSVYEQFF	TGTGCCAGCAGCTTAGCCTGGACTAGCGTATACGAGCAGTTCTTC
TRBV7-8	TRBJ2-1	TRBD2	-	CASSSGTSGLRGEQFF	TGTGCCAGCAGCTCCGGGACTAGCGGACTCAGGGGTGAGCAGTTCTTC
TRBV7-9	TRBJ2-2	-	-	CASSLYSLDTGELFF	TGTGCCAGCAGCTTGTACTCCCTGGACACCGGGGAGCTGTTTTTT
TRBV29-1	TRBJ1-1	-	-	CSVNTGSWAEAFF	TGCAGCGTAAATACAGGGTCGTGGGCTGAAGCTTTCTTT
TRBV5-8	TRBJ1-1	-	once	CASSASWGLLNTEAFF	TGTGCCAGCAGCGCGTCTTGGGGACTCCTGAACACTGAAGCTTTCTTT
TRBV7-9	TRBJ2-5	-	-	CASSLLAKETQYF	TGTGCCAGCAGCTTACTAGCGAAGGAGACCCAGTACTTC
TRBV5-4	TRBJ2-1	-	-	CASSLETNNEQFF	TGTGCCAGCAGCTTGGAAACAAACAATGAGCAGTTCTTC
TRBV5-6	TRBJ2-1	TRBD2	-	CASSSGGRAYNEQFF	TGTGCCAGCAGCTCGGGCGGGAGGGCTTACAATGAGCAGTTCTTC
TRBV4-3	TRBJ1-1	TRBD1	-	CASSQGLTGRAFF	TGCGCCAGCAGCCAAGGTTTGACAGGGAGGGCTTTCTTT
TRBV2	TRBJ1-2	-	-	CASNINYGYTF	TGTGCCAGCAACATCAACTATGGCTACACCTTC
TRBV7-9	TRBJ1-2	TRBD1	few	CASSTGGSGYTF	TGTGCCAGCAGTACAGGGGGCTCTGGCTACACCTTC
TRBV11-3	TRBJ1-3	-	-	CASSLGPSDTIYF	TGTGCCAGCAGCTTAGGCCCCTCGGACACCATATATTTT
TRBV19	TRBJ1-5	-	few	CAGGIQLGPNQPQHF	TGTGCCGGAGGGATCCAACTCGGTCCCAATCAGCCCCAGCATTTT
TRBV9	TRBJ1-2	-	-	CASSGETGIYGYTF	TGTGCCAGCAGCGGTGAAACAGGGATCTATGGCTACACCTTC
TRBV29-1	TRBJ1-2	-	-	CSAAGQRFYGYTF	TGCAGCGCTGCTGGACAGCGCTTCTATGGCTACACCTTC
TRBV4-1	TRBJ2-7	-	few	CASSLRVWGESSYEQYF	TGCGCCAGCAGCCTCCGAGTTTGGGGCGAAAGCTCCTACGAGCAGTACTTC
TRBV28	TRBJ1-6	-	-	CASIADPSNSPLHF	TGTGCCAGCATAGCCGACCCTAGCAATTCACCCCTCCACTTT
TRBV6-4	TRBJ2-1	TRBD2	-	CASSSGGSSYNEQFF	TGTGCCAGCAGTAGCGGGGGCAGCTCCTACAATGAGCAGTTCTTC
TRBV7-2	TRBJ2-7	TRBD2	-	CASSLLAAGDEQYF	TGTGCCAGCAGCTTACTAGCGGCCGGGGACGAGCAGTACTTC
TRBV5-1	TRBJ2-5	-	-	CASSPRETIQETQYF	TGCGCCAGCAGCCCCCGGGAAACAATCCAAGAGACCCAGTACTTC
TRBV7-2	TRBJ1-1	-	-	CASSLQGGKTEAFF	TGTGCCAGCAGCTTACAGGGCGGAAAGACTGAAGCTTTCTTT
TRBV7-9	TRBJ2-7	-	-	CASSPSLRGGYEQYF	TGTGCCAGCAGTCCATCGTTAAGGGGTGGCTACGAGCAGTACTTC
TRBV7-9	TRBJ2-7	-	-	CASSPPDSPYEQYF	TGTGCCAGCAGCCCGCCGGACAGCCCCTACGAGCAGTACTTC
TRBV13	TRBJ1-4	-	-	CASSLGHTPRNEKLFF	TGTGCCAGCAGCTTAGGCCATACCCCGAGAAATGAAAAACTGTTTTTT
TRBV7-7	TRBJ2-5	TRBD1	-	CASSSGTGGFETQYF	TGTGCTAGCAGTTCCGGGACAGGGGGTTTTGAGACCCAGTACTTC
TRBV4-3	TRBJ2-7	TRBD1	-	CASSHSTTGETYEQYF	TGCGCCAGCAGCCATTCAACGACAGGGGAAACCTACGAGCAGTACTTC